This T cell receptor beta chain was profiled in a study of CD8+ T cells in alopecia areata. General study results and limits: With one nonresponder, baseline CD8+ expansion's link to response remains uncertain. Tofacitinib produced a significant decrease in scalp clonality and in expanded CD8+ clones among the top 100. Scalp and blood retained many expanded lesional clones during tofacitinib.

Treatment noted: oral pan-JAK inhibitor, 5-10 mg twice daily. Sequencing used cDNA as its template, made by extracting RNA and reverse transcribing it. Here immunoSEQ multiplex PCR was the method, and the copy in TCRdb shows in-frame clones only, minus some. The sample lists 150,000 to 200,000 clones, roughly three fifths occurring once. On this clone: Its antigen is currently unknown.

The TCR was taken from a human donor with alopecia areata. The source was CD8+ T cells sorted from blood, collected at week 24, from a patient treated with tofacitinib.

The CDR3 reads CASSQEFGVRAEAFF. CDR3 DNA sequence: TGCGCCAGCAGCCAAGAATTTGGGGTCCGCGCTGAAGCTTTCTTT. The rearrangement links TRBV4-1 to TRBJ1-1, with D uncertain. V lost 0 bases to trimming and J lost 6 bases, with 14 bases between them. Per the germline V gene, CDR1 is MGHRA and CDR2 is YSYEKL. This CDR3 region has 15 residues.